The clone carrying this TCR beta chain appeared a few times. The antigen is unknown. A much more abundant neighbour one base away suggests this may be a read error. Given the absence of the conserved phenylalanine or tryptophan at the CDR3 end, a read error is likely. Germline-derived CDR1 and CDR2 are KGHDR and SFDVKD. CDR3 size: 16 residues. The V gene end was trimmed by 3 bases and the J gene end by 6 bases; junction bases not matched to a gene: 6. This specimen belongs to a study of tumor-infiltrating lymphocytes in primary liver carcinoma. For the study at large: Patients were men and women aged 30 to 69 years. Staging of the tumors gave T1-T3 N0M0, with widths of 4.2 to 10 cm.

cDNA specific to TCR beta was made from about 550 ng of total RNA, with a constant-region primer employed for priming. A slightly modified ARM-PCR protocol with three nested multiplex PCR rounds produced these TCR beta libraries. The first two PCR rounds used TRBV1-TRBV30 primers with a Cbeta primer, 9 to 10 cycles each. TCRdb redid the calling of the multiplex PCR reads with MiXCR, one entry per CDR3 protein. The sample contains fewer than 50,000 distinct CDR3 sequences, roughly 80% of which appear only once. The tissue used was unsorted bulk material of about 19-31 mg. RNA and DNA were co-extracted from it with the AllPrep DNA/RNA mini kit. Study results and limitations: Pairs of tumor regions overlapped more than tumor-adjacent and tumor-blood pairs did. Against blood, tumors held a significantly higher top-250-clone fraction (p = 0.039).

This clonotype was sampled from a woman aged 30 to 39 with primary liver carcinoma and hepatitis B virus infection. Specimen: tumor-adjacent normal liver tissue. This sequence joins TRBV24-1 and TRBJ1-5; 11 bases align to TRBD1. The CDR3 DNA reads as TGTGCCACCAGTGATGCCGGGACAGGGGGTTTTCAGCCCCAGCATATT. Protein: CATSDAGTGGFQPQHI.